This T cell receptor beta chain was sequenced in a study of T cell repertoires in cytomegalovirus infection. On the study more broadly: Well-studied HLA-B-restricted CMV epitopes were used in the study alongside recently identified HLA-C-restricted ones. From public TCR beta signatures came an indication of both CMV infection and matching HLA type.

J lost 3 bases, V lost 4 bases, and 5 bases had no gene match. Germline-derived CDR1 and CDR2 are MDHEN and SYDVKM. CDR3 size: 15 residues. TCRdb itself ran the reads through MiXCR, one entry per CDR3 protein. The data contain 700,000 to 950,000 distinct CDR3 sequences, roughly 33% of them singletons. Concerning this clonotype itself: The antigen is unknown.

Findings of the study overall: Accumulated public TCR beta family frequency recognized individuals carrying CMV together with the relevant HLA. CMV-specific HLA-C-restricted TCR beta clonotypes dominated the ex vivo response.

The chain links TRBV28 to TRBJ2-3; 9 bases fit TRBD1. The sequence derives from a human donor in good health (CMV status not recorded). Some clones in this sample may be carry-over from other donors' samples. The sequenced sample was cultured CD8+ T cells from PBMCs, obtained from culture after CMV antigen stimulation. CDR3 coding DNA: TGTGCCAGCAGTTGGGTGGACAGGGGAACAGATACGCAGTATTTT. Protein: CASSWVDRGTDTQYF.